The text below deals with one TCR beta chain. Its target is not known. This record belongs to a study of T cell responses to AZD1222 COVID-19 vaccine. Study details: Analyses pooled second doses at about 4 or about 12 weeks. Study findings and constraints: With dominance at 160-218 and 743-854, vaccine-associated CD4 TCRs spanned spike. Clonal diversity may have been underestimated, and the donors were mostly white British, with more females than males.

Profiled with immunoSEQ multiplex PCR; TCRdb holds only in-frame clones, not every one. The sample yields roughly 140,000 clones, more than 70% seen once. The source of this sequence is an adult in good health. This specimen was peripheral blood, taken on day 0 of AZD1222 vaccination.

The CDR3 DNA sequence: TGTGCCAGCACTCAAGGGAGACAGCTTGGCTACACCTTC. Residues: CASTQGRQLGYTF. This sequence joins TRBV12-3 or TRBV12-4 and TRBJ1-2, with D possibly TRBD1 on 5 matching bases. Between the trimmed V and J ends, which lost 7 bases and 7 bases, there was a span of 16 bases. CDR3 length: 13 residues.